Each of the 8 T cell receptor beta chains below was sequenced from the same sample in a study of T cell clonality in common variable immunodeficiency (dated by TCRdb to about 2015). The receptor library was made with the immunoSEQ multiplex PCR assay. The table was pulled from immuneACCESS by TCRdb, which kept in-frame rearrangements only. Such tables lose some clones; where checked, under half of the loss comes from unresolved V genes, and the rest has no known cause. The data for this sample show 15,000 to 20,000 clones, each detected more than once. The biggest ten clones account for 2.5% to 3% of the sample. No cognate antigen is known for these TCRs. What the study reported, not specific to this receptor: Fewer deletions and N-nucleotide insertions were reportedly observed in CVID TCRbeta sequences, and highly modified clones with 13 or more V deletions were reportedly absent from CVID TCRbeta sequences.

The sequencing input was peripheral blood mononuclear cells. The receptors come from a human donor with common variable immunodeficiency.

This clone has just a few counts. The read ends 3 residues shy of where the CDR3 ends; the end is completed using the germline J gene. V and J are TRBV7-9 and TRBJ1-5; 7 nucleotides agree with TRBD1. Unmatched junction bases numbered 2, after V lost 3 bases and J lost 0 bases. Germline V gene sequence: CDR1 SEHNR, CDR2 FQNEAQ (reference sequence). The length of the CDR3 is 15 residues. CDR3 sequence reads: CASSLGQSSNQPQHF. The CDR3 DNA, read in part, is TGTGCCAGCAGCTTGGGACAGTCTAGCAATCAGCCC. Complete variable domain (other parts from reference TRBV7-9 and TRBJ1-5): DTGVSQNPRHKITKRGQNVTFRCDPISEHNRLYWYRQTLGQGPEFLTYFQNEAQLEKSRLLSDRFSAERPKGSFSTLEIQRTEQGDSAMYLCASSLGQSSNQPQHFGDGTRLSIL.

In the case of this clone: The missing CDR3 end, 3 residues past where the read stops, is filled in from the germline J gene. The chain has TRBV6-2 or TRBV6-3 and TRBJ1-1; a weak D match, TRBD1 (5 bases). CDR1 is MNHEY and CDR2 is SVGEGT in the germline V gene. CDR3 length: 14 residues. Trimming stripped 6 bases from V and 4 bases from J, with 15 bases between. CDR3 bases read: TGTGCCAGCAGCACTATCCTGAGGGGCACTGAA. Translating gives CASSTILRGTE. The full CDR3 protein reads CASSTILRGTEAFF.

This clone was counted at least ten times. The CDR3 is cut off 3 residues early in the read; its end comes from the germline J gene. The chain recombines TRBV5-6 with TRBJ2-3; D not resolved. CDR3 length equals 13 residues. In germline, CDR1 is SGHDT, CDR2 YYEEEE. V gave up 3 bases and J gave up 0 bases, with 5 bases separating them. CDR3 sequence: CASSYSSTDTQYF. Partial CDR3 DNA: TGTGCCAGCAGCTATTCTAGCACAGATACG.

As to this clone: The read terminates 3 residues ahead of where the CDR3 ends, so the germline J gene completes it. The chain uses TRBV7-3 and TRBJ2-3; D might be TRBD2 (6 bases). Looked up from germline, CDR1 is SGHTA and CDR2 is FQGTGA. Between the trimmed V and J ends, which lost 4 bases and 5 bases, there was a span of 10 bases. The CDR3 length is 13 residues. The CDR3 here is CASSSTREDTQYF. The sequenced part of the CDR3 DNA is TGTGCCAGCAGCTCGACTAGGGAAGATACG.

Within the sample, this clone is medium-sized. Read data end 3 residues before the CDR3 end; the end is taken from the germline J gene. The chain uses TRBV5-4 and TRBJ2-1, with 10 bases identical to TRBD2. The germline CDR1 and CDR2 sequences are SGHNT and YYREEE (reference sequence). CDR3 length: 15 amino acids. V shed 2 bases and J 6 bases; nucleotides not matched to a gene: 5. The sequenced CDR3 bases are TGTGCCAGCAGCTTTTCCGGGACTAGCGTCAATGAG. Its protein is CASSFSGTSVNE. The CDR3 in full is CASSFSGTSVNEQFF.

This clone was counted many times. The read ends 3 residues shy of where the CDR3 ends; the end is completed using the germline J gene. The V call is TRBV18, the J call TRBJ2-3, with 14 nucleotides matching TRBD2. CDR1 and CDR2 (germline): KGHSH, LQKENI. J gave up 6 bases and V 1 base, and 3 bases lay outside the gene matches. This CDR3 contains 16 residues. Incomplete CDR3 DNA: TGTGCCAGCTCACCACGACTAGCGGGAGGGGTGGATACG. It specifies CASSPRLAGGVDT. The CDR3 as a whole reads CASSPRLAGGVDTQYF.

This clone was seen at least ten times. The read ends 3 residues before the CDR3 terminus; that terminus is restored from the germline J gene. The V gene is TRBV5-1, the J gene TRBJ2-3; D perhaps matches TRBD2 (6 bases). The germline gives CDR1 SGHRS, CDR2 YFSETQ. The CDR3 has 16 amino acids. Trimming took 4 bases from V and 2 from J, leaving 17 bases between them. The CDR3: CASSKVPSENTDTQYF. CDR3 bases read: TGCGCCAGCAGCAAAGTCCCTAGCGAAAACACAGATACG. The complete variable domain, with remaining parts taken from reference TRBV5-1 and TRBJ2-3, reads KAGVTQTPRYLIKTRGQQVTLSCSPISGHRSVSWYQQTPGQGLQFLFEYFSETQRNKGNFPGRFSGRQFSNSRSEMNVSTLELGDSALYLCASSKVPSENTDTQYFGPGTRLTVL.

This clone showed up many times. The read is 3 residues too short to cover the CDR3 end, so that end is filled in from the germline J gene. The rearrangement links TRBV7-2 to TRBJ2-5, with 7 bases that match TRBD2. CDR1 and CDR2 (germline): SGHTA, FQGNSA. There are 12 residues in the CDR3. V dropped 6 bases and J dropped 4; count of bases not matched to a gene: 2. The CDR3 protein is CASRRESETQYF. The DNA read from the CDR3 is TGTGCCAGCAGGCGGGAGTCAGAGACC.